This TCR beta chain came from a study of regulatory T cells in long-lasting Graves disease. Study findings and constraints: Accuracy may have been reduced by the small sample size. Patients with persistent disease showed a bias toward TRBV28, TRBJ1-2 and TRBJ2-5.

V was trimmed by 4 bases and J by 0 bases, leaving 16 bases between them. The CDR3 is 16 residues long. CDR1 and CDR2 (germline): SGHNT, YYREEE (reference sequence). Time point: persistent/refractory GD, antithyroid drugs over 5 years with positive TRAb. Making the TCR library involved RNA that had been extracted from PBMCs. Building the TCR beta libraries relied on iRepertoire HTBI primers, and CDR3 regions underwent Arm-PCR. TCRdb re-called the multiplex PCR reads with MiXCR, one entry per CDR3 protein. This sample has 350,000 to 450,000 distinct CDR3 sequences, with under 25% found just once. This clonotype was detected a few times. What it binds is unknown.

V usage is TRBV5-4 and J usage is TRBJ1-1, with D perhaps matching TRBD1 (6 bases). The sample here was peripheral blood mononuclear cells (PBMCs), taken when the disease was refractory, from a patient treated with antithyroid drugs. The source is a female donor with Graves disease. The CDR3 protein is CASSPRGSRLNTEAFF. The CDR3 DNA reads as TGTGCCAGCAGCCCGAGGGGGAGTCGGCTGAACACTGAAGCTTTCTTT.